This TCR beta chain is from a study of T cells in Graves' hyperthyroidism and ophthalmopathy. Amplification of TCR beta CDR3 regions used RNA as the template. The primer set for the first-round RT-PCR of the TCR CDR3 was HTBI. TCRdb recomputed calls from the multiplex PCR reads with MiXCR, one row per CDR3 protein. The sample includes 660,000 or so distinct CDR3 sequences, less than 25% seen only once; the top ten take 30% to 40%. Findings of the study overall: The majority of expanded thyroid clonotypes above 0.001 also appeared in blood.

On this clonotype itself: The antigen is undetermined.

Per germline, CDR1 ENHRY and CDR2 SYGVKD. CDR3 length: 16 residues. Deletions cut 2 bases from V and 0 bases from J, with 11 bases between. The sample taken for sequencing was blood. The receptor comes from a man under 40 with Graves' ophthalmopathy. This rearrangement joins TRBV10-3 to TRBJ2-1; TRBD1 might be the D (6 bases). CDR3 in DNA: TGTGCCATCAGTGAGCGACAGGTTAGCTCCTACAATGAGCAGTTCTTC. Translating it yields CAISERQVSSYNEQFF.